This TCR beta chain was recorded in a study of cytomegalovirus exposure and HLA in healthy donors. The study's findings and limits: Published work reported that the classifier diagnosed cytomegalovirus status with high specificity and sensitivity. TCR beta V segments were, for the most part, productive about 87% or about 30% of the time in an earlier analysis. It was reported in a later analysis that an Asian-associated ancestry cluster showed fewer N-insertions than the approximately 670-donor mean. Cytomegalovirus association was listed for around 180 TCR beta chains.

The CDR3 extends over 14 amino acids. Germline loops: CDR1 SEHNR, CDR2 FQNEAQ (reference sequence). V shed 5 bases and J shed 5 bases, with 16 bases lying between them. On this clone: The target antigen is unknown.

The PCR used 60 Vbeta and 13 Jbeta primers. Clones were sequenced by immunoSEQ multiplex PCR, and TCRdb holds only the in-frame ones, with some missing. The sample shows 150,000 to 200,000 clones, roughly 84% of them seen only once. The rearrangement uses TRBV7-9 and TRBJ2-7; perhaps TRBD1 as D (5 bases). The sequenced sample consisted of PBMCs. This clonotype originated in a man aged 18 to 35 in good health and CMV-seropositive. The CDR3 nucleotides read TGTGCCAGCAGCCTTATAGCAGGGTCGCACGAGCAGTACTTC. Translated, it gives CASSLIAGSHEQYF.